This passage covers 15 T cell receptor beta chains from one sample sequenced in a study of Graves' ophthalmopathy and Graves' hyperthyroidism. TCR beta CDR3 amplification used RNA transcripts. Following a first-round RT-PCR that used HTBI primers, a second-round multiplex PCR was carried out. TCRdb used MiXCR to reprocess the multiplex PCR reads, holding one entry per CDR3 protein. The table has more than 550,000 distinct CDR3 sequences, roughly 41% seen once. What was sequenced was peripheral blood. Source of these receptors: an adult man with Graves' ophthalmopathy.

V and J are TRBV20-1 and TRBJ1-4; D is perhaps TRBD1 (5 bases). In germline, CDR1 is DFQATT, CDR2 SNEGSKA (reference sequence). CDR3 length: 13 residues. V lost 5 bases and J 2 bases, leaving 9 bases between the germline ends. CDR3 DNA sequence: TGCAGTGCTCCAGGGTACACTAATGAAAAACTGTTTTTT. Protein product: CSAPGYTNEKLFF.

This clonotype has ten or more counts. V gene TRBV7-9 combines with J gene TRBJ2-7, with 10 bases identical to TRBD1. The CDR3 spans 14 residues. J gave up 4 bases and V 4 bases, and 4 bases lay outside the gene matches. Germline lookup yields CDR1 SEHNR and CDR2 FQNEAQ (reference sequence). DNA for the CDR3: TGTGCCAGCAGCTCAGACAGGGGGCAGTACGAGCAGTACTTC. Residues: CASSSDRGQYEQYF.

This clonotype was observed a single time. An end of the junction differs from the germline gene, which may be a read error. The CDR3 loop is CASGFSRLQPDSSPYEQYF. Here the CDR3 DNA reads TGTGCCAGCGGCTTCTCTAGGTTACAACCGGACTCGTCCCCCTACGAGCAGTACTTC. The chain is built from TRBV7-2 and TRBJ2-7, with TRBD2 as a possible D gene (5 bases). CDR3 length: 19 residues. Germline V gene sequence: CDR1 SGHTA, CDR2 FQGNSA.

Ten or more counts support this clonotype. The chain combines TRBV4-1 with TRBJ1-2; D is unclear. This CDR3 is built from 14 residues. V lost 4 bases to trimming and J lost 7 bases, with 16 bases between them. Germline V gene lookup returns CDR1 MGHRA and CDR2 YSYEKL. The CDR3 loop is CASSPVEGGFGYTF. The CDR3, as DNA: TGCGCCAGCAGCCCCGTGGAGGGAGGATTTGGCTACACCTTC.

The V call is TRBV19, the J call TRBJ2-5; D might be TRBD1 (6 bases). The V gene's germline CDR1 is LNHDA and CDR2 SQIVND (reference sequence). V was clipped by 9 bases and J by 5 bases, with 19 bases between them. The CDR3 consists of 14 residues. The DNA for the CDR3 is TGTGCCAGCAGTCCCCCAGGGGCCGGGGAGACCCAGTACTTC. Amino acids: CASSPPGAGETQYF.

This clonotype has ten or more counts. In nucleotides, the CDR3 is TGTGCCAGCAGTCCCGCAAAAACCTACGAGCAGTACTTC. Encoded protein: CASSPAKTYEQYF. This chain connects TRBV7-6 to TRBJ2-7; D call uncertain. The CDR3 contains 13 residues. The germline V gene has CDR1 SGHVS and CDR2 FNYEAQ. Trimming pared 6 bases from V and 2 bases from J, leaving 11 bases between.

This clonotype was seen at least ten times. The chain combines TRBV10-3 with TRBJ2-3; the D is unclear. Germline assignment: CDR1 ENHRY and CDR2 SYGVKD. V dropped 5 bases and J dropped 3 bases, with 3 bases sitting between them. This CDR3 is built from 11 residues. The DNA for the CDR3 is TGTGCCATCAGTTCAACAGATACGCAGTATTTT. Encoded protein: CAISSTDTQYF.

The CDR3 sequence is CASSLGASGTQYF. The CDR3 coding sequence is TGTGCCAGCAGCTTAGGGGCTAGCGGGACCCAGTACTTC. The chain uses TRBV7-7 and TRBJ2-5; 7 bases map to TRBD2. The trim removed 1 base at V and 7 bases at J, leaving 3 bases unmatched. The CDR3 has 13 residues. Germline V gene sequence: CDR1 SSHAT, CDR2 FNYEAQ (reference sequence).

This clonotype was detected ten times or more. The chain has TRBV12-3 or TRBV12-4 and TRBJ1-2; D is ambiguous. Trimming took 8 bases from V and 7 from J, leaving 11 bases between them. The CDR3 runs to 11 residues. DNA of the CDR3: TGTGCCAGCCTCAGGAAATCTGGCTACACCTTC. It translates to CASLRKSGYTF.

This sequence joins TRBV2 and TRBJ1-5; D is uncertain. The CDR3 is 14 amino acids. The germline CDR1 and CDR2 sequences are SNHLY and FYNNEI. V lost 6 bases, J lost 6 bases, and 15 bases lay in between. The CDR3 DNA is TGTGCCAGCAGCCAACCCCCAGAGGGTCAGCCCCAGCATTTT. This translates into CASSQPPEGQPQHF. The full variable domain, rest sourced from reference TRBV2 and TRBJ1-5, is EPEVTQTPSHQVTQMGQEVILRCVPISNHLYFYWYRQILGQKVEFLVSFYNNEISEKSEIFDDQFSVERPDGSNFTLKIRSTKLEDSAMYFCASSQPPEGQPQHFGDGTRLSIL.

Comment on this clonotype: A read error may produce the germline difference seen at one junction end. This rearrangement joins TRBV7-8 to TRBJ2-1; perhaps TRBD1 as D (5 bases). The CDR3 is 15 amino acids. Germline V gene data show CDR1 as SGHVS and CDR2 as FQNEAQ. Here the CDR3 reads CASSPVSQGYKEQFF. CDR3 nucleotide sequence: TGTGCCAGCAGCCCCGTGAGTCAGGGCTACAAGGAGCAGTTCTTC.

This clonotype appeared many times. CDR3 region: CASSLFGGKDETQYF. In DNA form, the CDR3 reads TGTGCCAGCAGCTTATTTGGGGGGAAGGACGAGACCCAGTACTTC. J is TRBJ2-5 and V is TRBV7-9, with D perhaps TRBD2 (6 bases). CDR1 is SEHNR, CDR2 FQNEAQ, per germline (reference sequence). Trimming cost V 2 bases and J 5 bases, with 15 bases left between them. CDR3 length: 15 amino acids. The full variable domain, in which reference TRBV7-9 and TRBJ2-5 provide the parts outside the CDR3, is DTGVSQNPRHKITKRGQNVTFRCDPISEHNRLYWYRQTLGQGPEFLTYFQNEAQLEKSRLLSDRFSAERPKGSFSTLEIQRTEQGDSAMYLCASSLFGGKDETQYFGPGTRLLVL.

There are many counts of this clonotype. The chain joins TRBV19 to TRBJ1-1; D is ambiguous. CDR1 is LNHDA and CDR2 is SQIVND in the germline V gene (reference sequence). The V end was cut by 1 base, the J end by 1 base, with 4 bases between. The CDR3 is made up of 13 amino acids. In DNA, the CDR3 is TGTGCCAGTAGTATAGCAGAGAACACTGAAGCTTTCTTT. It yields the protein CASSIAENTEAFF.

There are many counts of this clonotype. The chain combines TRBV12-3 or TRBV12-4 with TRBJ2-5; 7 bases map to TRBD1. The CDR3 is 13 amino acids. V shed 5 bases and J 4 bases; nucleotides not matched to a gene: 4. The chain's CDR3 is CASSRQGRETQYF. The CDR3 DNA reads TGTGCCAGCAGTCGACAGGGTCGAGAGACCCAGTACTTC.

J is TRBJ1-4 and V is TRBV25-1; 12 bases fit TRBD1. The CDR3 runs to 16 residues. Germline V lookup: CDR1 MGHDK, CDR2 SYGVNS. V was clipped by 1 base and J by 7 bases; unmatched bases: 4. The DNA for the CDR3 is TGTGCCAGCAGTGAATCAGGGACAGGGGGCAGTGAAAAACTGTTTTTT. Encoded protein: CASSESGTGGSEKLFF.